The clone carrying this T cell receptor (beta chain) was seen more than once but under ten times. Data came from immunoSEQ multiplex PCR; TCRdb stores just in-frame clones and leaves some out. The sample includes about 480,000 clones, 70% to 90% of them seen just once. The data are from a study of blood T cell repertoires in COVID-19. Germline-derived CDR1 and CDR2 are MGHRA and YSYEKL. After removal of 4 bases from V and 4 bases from J, the junction contained 2 bases not matched to a gene. The CDR3 sequence is 13 residues long. This receptor was taken from a woman aged 55-70 years who had recovered from COVID-19. The V gene is TRBV4-1, the J gene TRBJ2-3; 7 bases map to TRBD2. Material for sequencing was PBMCs or T cells enriched from blood (not recorded which). CDR3 in amino acids: CASSPREADTQYF. DNA for the CDR3: TGCGCCAGCAGCCCTCGGGAGGCAGATACGCAGTATTTT.